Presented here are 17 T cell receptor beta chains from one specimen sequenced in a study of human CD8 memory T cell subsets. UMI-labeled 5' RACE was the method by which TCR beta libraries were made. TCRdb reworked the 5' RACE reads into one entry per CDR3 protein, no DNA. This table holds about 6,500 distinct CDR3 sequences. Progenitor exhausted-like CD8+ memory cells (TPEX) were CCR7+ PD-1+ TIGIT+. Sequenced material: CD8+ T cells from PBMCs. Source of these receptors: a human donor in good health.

This chain's CDR3 is CASSLGQGFRSPLHF. V gene TRBV12-3 or TRBV12-4 combines with J gene TRBJ1-6; TCRdb picks TRBD1, but there is no DNA to check that call. This CDR3 contains 15 residues.

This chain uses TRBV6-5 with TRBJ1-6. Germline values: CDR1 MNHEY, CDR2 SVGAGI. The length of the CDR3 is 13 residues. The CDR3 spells CASSLRNYSPLHF.

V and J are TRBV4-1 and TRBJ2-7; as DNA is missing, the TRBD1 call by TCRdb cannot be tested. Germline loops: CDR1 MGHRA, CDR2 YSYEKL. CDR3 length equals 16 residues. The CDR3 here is CASSQEIGYRAHEQYF.

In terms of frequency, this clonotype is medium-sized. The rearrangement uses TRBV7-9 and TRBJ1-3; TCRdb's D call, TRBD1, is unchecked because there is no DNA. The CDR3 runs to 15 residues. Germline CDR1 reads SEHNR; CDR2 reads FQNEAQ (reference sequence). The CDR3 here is CASSSDAQPGNTIYF.

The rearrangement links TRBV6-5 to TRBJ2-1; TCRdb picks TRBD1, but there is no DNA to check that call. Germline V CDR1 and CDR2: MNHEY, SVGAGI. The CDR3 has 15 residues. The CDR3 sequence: CASSYGRGGHNEQFF.

The CDR3 loop is CATASPGGNYGYTF. The chain couples TRBV6-5 to TRBJ1-2; TCRdb's D gene call, TRBD1, goes unchecked for lack of DNA. Looked up from germline, CDR1 is MNHEY and CDR2 is SVGAGI. This CDR3 contains 14 residues.

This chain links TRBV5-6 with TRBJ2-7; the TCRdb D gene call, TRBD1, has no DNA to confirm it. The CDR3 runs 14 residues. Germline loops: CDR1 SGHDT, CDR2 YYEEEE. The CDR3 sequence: CASSFGTNSYEQYF.

This chain's CDR3 is CASSFGQGPSYEQYF. The chain is built from TRBV7-8 and TRBJ2-7; TCRdb lists TRBD1, though no DNA is available to test this call. Germline values: CDR1 SGHVS, CDR2 FQNEAQ. The length of the CDR3 is 15 residues.

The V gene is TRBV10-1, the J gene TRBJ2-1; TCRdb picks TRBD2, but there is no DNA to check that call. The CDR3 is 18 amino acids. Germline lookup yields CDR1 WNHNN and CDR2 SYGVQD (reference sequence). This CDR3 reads CASSPGLAGEGTYNEQFF.

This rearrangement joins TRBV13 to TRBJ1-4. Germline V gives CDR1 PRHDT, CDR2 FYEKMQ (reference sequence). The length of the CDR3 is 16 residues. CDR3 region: CASSRDSQASNEKLFF.

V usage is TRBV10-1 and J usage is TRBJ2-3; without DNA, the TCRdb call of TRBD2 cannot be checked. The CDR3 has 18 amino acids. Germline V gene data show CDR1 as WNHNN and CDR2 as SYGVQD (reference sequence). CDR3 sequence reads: CASSDSRTSDMLSDTQYF.

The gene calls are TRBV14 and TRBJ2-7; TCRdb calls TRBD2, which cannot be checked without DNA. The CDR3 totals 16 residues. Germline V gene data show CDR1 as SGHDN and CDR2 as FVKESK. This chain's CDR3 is CASSQEKREAGIEQYF. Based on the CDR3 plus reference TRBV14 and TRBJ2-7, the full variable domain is EAGVTQFPSHSVIEKGQTVTLRCDPISGHDNLYWYRRVMGKEIKFLLHFVKESKQDESGMPNNRFLAERTGGTYSTLKVQPAELEDSGVYFCASSQEKREAGIEQYFGPGTRLTVT.

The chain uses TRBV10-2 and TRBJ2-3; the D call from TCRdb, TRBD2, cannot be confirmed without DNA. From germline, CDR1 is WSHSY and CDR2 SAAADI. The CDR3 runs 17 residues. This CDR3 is CASSESSGATIGDTQYF.

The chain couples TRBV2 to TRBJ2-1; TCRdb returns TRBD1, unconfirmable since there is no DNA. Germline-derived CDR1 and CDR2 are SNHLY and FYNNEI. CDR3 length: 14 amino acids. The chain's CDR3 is CATLGGGSYNEQFF.

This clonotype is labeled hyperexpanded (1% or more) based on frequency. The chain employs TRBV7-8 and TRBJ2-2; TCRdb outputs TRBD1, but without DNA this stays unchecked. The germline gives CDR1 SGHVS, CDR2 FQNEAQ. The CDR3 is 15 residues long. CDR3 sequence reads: CASSPRQGPSGELFF.

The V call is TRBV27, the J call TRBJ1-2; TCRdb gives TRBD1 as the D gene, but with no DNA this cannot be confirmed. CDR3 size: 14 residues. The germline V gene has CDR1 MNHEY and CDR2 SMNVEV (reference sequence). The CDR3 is CASSLSPQAGGYTF.

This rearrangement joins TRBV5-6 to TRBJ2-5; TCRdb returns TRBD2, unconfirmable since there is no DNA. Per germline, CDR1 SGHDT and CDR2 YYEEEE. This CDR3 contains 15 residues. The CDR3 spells CASSPGLAGGWTQYF.